The 6 T cell receptor beta chains below come from one sample, sequenced in a study of shared clonotypes between healthy human individuals. CD8 cells classed as naive were CD45RO-negative and positively selected for CCR7, excluding terminally differentiated effector memory CD45RA+ cells. Clones were sequenced by immunoSEQ multiplex PCR, and TCRdb holds only the in-frame ones, with some missing. Of hundreds of thousands of clones in the sample, 95% to 96% were seen once. Sample: naive CD8+ T cells sorted from blood. All receptors derive from a woman aged 25 to 45 in good health.

As regards this clone: The sample carries other DNA sequences with the same CDR3. The genes are TRBV9 and TRBJ1-2; D unclear. There are 10 residues in the CDR3. From germline, CDR1 is SGDLS and CDR2 YYNGEE. Trimming removed 3 bases from V and 5 bases from J, with 2 bases in between. In DNA, the CDR3 is TGTGCCAGCAGCGGGTATGGCTACACCTTC. It yields the protein CASSGYGYTF.

V and J are TRBV6-5 and TRBJ1-2; 9 bases agree with TRBD1. CDR1 is MNHEY and CDR2 is SVGAGI in the germline V gene. V shed 5 bases and J 2 bases; nucleotides not matched to a gene: 6. There are 15 residues in the CDR3. The chain's CDR3 is CASSPTGGQNYGYTF. Here the CDR3 DNA reads TGTGCCAGCAGTCCGACAGGGGGGCAAAACTATGGCTACACCTTC.

Notes on this clone: Other DNA variants within this sample encode the same CDR3. This chain connects TRBV27 to TRBJ2-7; weak D call: TRBD2 (6 bases). The CDR3 is made up of 13 amino acids. Per the germline V gene, CDR1 is MNHEY and CDR2 is SMNVEV (reference sequence). Trimming took 4 bases from V and 2 from J, leaving 9 bases between them. The CDR3 DNA reads TGTGCCAGCAGTTCCGGACTAACCTACGAGCAGTACTTC. Protein product: CASSSGLTYEQYF.

This clone came up a few times. V gene TRBV19 combines with J gene TRBJ2-3; a weak D match, TRBD2 (5 bases). V shed 6 bases and J shed 2 bases, with 21 bases lying between them. The CDR3 is 17 amino acids. Germline V CDR1 and CDR2: LNHDA, SQIVND (reference sequence). The CDR3 nucleotides read TGTGCCAGTAGCCCCTTACAGCGGAAGCCCTCCACAGATACGCAGTATTTT. Encoded protein: CASSPLQRKPSTDTQYF.

This clone appeared a single time. V usage is TRBV6-6 and J usage is TRBJ1-1, with no clear D. Germline assignment: CDR1 MNHNY and CDR2 SVGAGI (reference sequence). The CDR3 loop spans 13 amino acids. Trimming shortened V by 2 bases and J by 5 bases, and 9 bases separated the two germline ends. DNA of the CDR3: TGTGCCAGCAGTTACGGCGGGGAAACTGAAGCTTTCTTT. It specifies CASSYGGETEAFF.

This sequence joins TRBV13 and TRBJ1-2, with a tentative D call TRBD1 (6 bases). V was clipped by 7 bases and J by 8 bases, with 23 bases between them. The germline CDR1 and CDR2 sequences are PRHDT and FYEKMQ (reference sequence). The CDR3 runs 15 residues. CDR3 in amino acids: CASNPGLFLRGGYTF. The CDR3 DNA sequence: TGTGCCAGCAACCCCGGACTGTTCTTAAGGGGGGGCTACACCTTC.